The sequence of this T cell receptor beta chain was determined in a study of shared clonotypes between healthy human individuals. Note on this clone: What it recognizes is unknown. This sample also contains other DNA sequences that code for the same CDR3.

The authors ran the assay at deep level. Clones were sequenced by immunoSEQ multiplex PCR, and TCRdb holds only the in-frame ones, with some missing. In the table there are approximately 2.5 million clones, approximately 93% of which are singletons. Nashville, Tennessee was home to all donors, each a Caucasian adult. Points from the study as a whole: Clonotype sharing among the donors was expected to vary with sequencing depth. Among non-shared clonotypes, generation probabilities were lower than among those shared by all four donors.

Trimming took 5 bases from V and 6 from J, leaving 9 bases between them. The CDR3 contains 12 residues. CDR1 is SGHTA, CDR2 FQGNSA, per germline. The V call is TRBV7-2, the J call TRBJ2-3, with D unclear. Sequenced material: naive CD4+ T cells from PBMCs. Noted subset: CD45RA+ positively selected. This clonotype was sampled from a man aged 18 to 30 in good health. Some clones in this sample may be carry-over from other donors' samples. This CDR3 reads CASSPGRDTQYF. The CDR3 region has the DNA TGTGCCAGCAGCCCGGGTCGCGATACGCAGTATTTT.